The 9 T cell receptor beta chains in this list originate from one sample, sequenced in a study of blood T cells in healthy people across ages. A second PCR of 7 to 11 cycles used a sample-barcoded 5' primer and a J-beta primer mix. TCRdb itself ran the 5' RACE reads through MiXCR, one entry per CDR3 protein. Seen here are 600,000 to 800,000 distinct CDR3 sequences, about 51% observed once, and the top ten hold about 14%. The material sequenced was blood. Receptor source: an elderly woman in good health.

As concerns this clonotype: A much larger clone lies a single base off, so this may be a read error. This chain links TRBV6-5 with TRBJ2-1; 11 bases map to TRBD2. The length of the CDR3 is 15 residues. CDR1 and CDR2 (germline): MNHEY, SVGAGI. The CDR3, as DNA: TGTGTCAGCAGAGATCCGGGACTAGCGGCTAATGAGCAGTTCTTC. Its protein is CVSRDPGLAANEQFF.

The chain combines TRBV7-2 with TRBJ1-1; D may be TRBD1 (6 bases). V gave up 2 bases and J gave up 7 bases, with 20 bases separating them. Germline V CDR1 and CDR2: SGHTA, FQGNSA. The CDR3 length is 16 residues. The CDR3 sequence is CASSLRGIGGYGEAFF. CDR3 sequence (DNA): TGTGCCAGCAGCTTAAGGGGGATTGGGGGCTACGGTGAAGCTTTCTTT.

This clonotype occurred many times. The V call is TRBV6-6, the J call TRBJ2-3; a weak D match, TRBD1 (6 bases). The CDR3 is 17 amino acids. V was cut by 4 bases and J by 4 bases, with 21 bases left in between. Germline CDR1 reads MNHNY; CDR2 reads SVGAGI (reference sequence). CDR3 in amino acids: CASSSGQFTSGPDTQYF. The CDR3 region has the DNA TGTGCCAGCAGTTCCGGACAGTTTACCTCGGGACCAGATACGCAGTATTTT.

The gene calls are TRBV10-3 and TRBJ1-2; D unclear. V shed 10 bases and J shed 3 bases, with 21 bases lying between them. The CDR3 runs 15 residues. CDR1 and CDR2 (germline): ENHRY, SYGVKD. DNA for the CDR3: TGTGCCAGCAGCCCCCGCGTGGGCTTCGACTATGGCTACACCTTC. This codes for CASSPRVGFDYGYTF.

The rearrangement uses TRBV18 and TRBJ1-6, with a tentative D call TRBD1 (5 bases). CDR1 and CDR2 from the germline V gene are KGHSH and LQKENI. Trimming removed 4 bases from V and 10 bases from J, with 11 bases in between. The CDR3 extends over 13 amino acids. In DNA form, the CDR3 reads TGTGCCAGCTCACTCGAAGGACAATCACCCCTCCACTTT. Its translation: CASSLEGQSPLHF.

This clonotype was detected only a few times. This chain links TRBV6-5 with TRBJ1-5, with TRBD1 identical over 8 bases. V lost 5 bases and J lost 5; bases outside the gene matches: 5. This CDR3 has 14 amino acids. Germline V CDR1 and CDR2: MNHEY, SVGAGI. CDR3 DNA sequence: TGTGCCAGCAGTGAATCAGGGGGCCATCAGCCCCAGCATTTT. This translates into CASSESGGHQPQHF.

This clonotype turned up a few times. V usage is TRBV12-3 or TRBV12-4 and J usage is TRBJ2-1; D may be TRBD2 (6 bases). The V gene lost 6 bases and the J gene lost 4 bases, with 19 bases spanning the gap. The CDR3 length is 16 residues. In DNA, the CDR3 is TGTGCCAGCAGGCCCCCGGAACTAGCTTCTTACAATGAGCAGTTCTTC. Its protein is CASRPPELASYNEQFF.

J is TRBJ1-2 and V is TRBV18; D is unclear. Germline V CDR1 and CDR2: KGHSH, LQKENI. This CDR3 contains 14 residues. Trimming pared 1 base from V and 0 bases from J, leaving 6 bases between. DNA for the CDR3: TGTGCCAGCTCACCACAACCAGCTAACTATGGCTACACCTTC. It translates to CASSPQPANYGYTF. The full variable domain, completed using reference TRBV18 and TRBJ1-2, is NAGVMQNPRHLVRRRGQEARLRCSPMKGHSHVYWYRQLPEEGLKFMVYLQKENIIDESGMPKERFSAEFPKEGPSILRIQQVVRGDSAAYFCASSPQPANYGYTFGSGTRLTVV.

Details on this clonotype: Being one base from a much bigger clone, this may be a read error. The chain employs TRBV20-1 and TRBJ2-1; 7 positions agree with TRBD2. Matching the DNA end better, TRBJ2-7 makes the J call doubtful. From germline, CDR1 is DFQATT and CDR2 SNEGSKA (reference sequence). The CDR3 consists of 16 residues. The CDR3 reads CSARVSGGSSYNEQYF. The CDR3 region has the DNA TGCAGTGCTAGAGTTTCGGGCGGGAGCTCCTACAATGAGCAGTACTTC.